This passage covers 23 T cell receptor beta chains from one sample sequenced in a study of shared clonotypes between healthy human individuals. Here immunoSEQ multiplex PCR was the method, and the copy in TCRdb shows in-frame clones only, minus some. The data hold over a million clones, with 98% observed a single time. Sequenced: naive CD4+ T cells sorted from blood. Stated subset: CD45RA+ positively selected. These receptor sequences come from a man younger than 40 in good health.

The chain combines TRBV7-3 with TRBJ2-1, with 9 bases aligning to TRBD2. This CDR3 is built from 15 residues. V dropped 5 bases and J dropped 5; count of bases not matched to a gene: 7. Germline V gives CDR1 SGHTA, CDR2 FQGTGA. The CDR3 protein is CASSTTSGGNNEQFF. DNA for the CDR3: TGTGCCAGCAGCACGACTAGCGGAGGAAACAATGAGCAGTTCTTC.

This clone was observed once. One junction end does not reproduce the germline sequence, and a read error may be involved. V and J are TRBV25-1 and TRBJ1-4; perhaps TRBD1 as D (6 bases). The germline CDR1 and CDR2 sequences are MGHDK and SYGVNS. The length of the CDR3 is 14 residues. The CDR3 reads CASSQYSSQGKLFF. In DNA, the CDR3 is TGTGCCAGCAGTCAATATTCGTCACAGGGAAAACTGTTTTTT.

The CDR3 protein is CASTIDTSYNEQFF. DNA of the CDR3: TGCGCCAGTACTATTGACACGTCCTACAATGAGCAGTTCTTC. V and J are TRBV5-1 and TRBJ2-1, with D unresolved. The CDR3 is made up of 14 amino acids. V gave up 8 bases and J gave up 1 base, with 13 bases separating them. Looked up from germline, CDR1 is SGHRS and CDR2 is YFSETQ.

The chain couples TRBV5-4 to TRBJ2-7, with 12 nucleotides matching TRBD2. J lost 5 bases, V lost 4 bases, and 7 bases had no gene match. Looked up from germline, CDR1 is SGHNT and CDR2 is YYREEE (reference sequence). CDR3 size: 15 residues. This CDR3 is CASSLTSGSSHEQYF. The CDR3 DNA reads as TGTGCCAGCAGCCTGACTAGCGGGAGTTCCCACGAGCAGTACTTC.

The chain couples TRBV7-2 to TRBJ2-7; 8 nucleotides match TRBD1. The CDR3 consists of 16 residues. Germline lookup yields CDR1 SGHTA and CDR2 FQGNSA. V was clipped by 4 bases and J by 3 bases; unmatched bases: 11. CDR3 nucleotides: TGTGCCAGCAGCTCTCGACAGGGGCAACCCCTCTACGAGCAGTACTTC. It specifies CASSSRQGQPLYEQYF. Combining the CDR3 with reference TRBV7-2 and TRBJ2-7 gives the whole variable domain GAGVSQSPSNKVTEKGKDVELRCDPISGHTALYWYRQSLGQGLEFLIYFQGNSAPDKSGLPSDRFSAERTGGSVSTLTIQRTQQEDSAVYLCASSSRQGQPLYEQYFGPGTRLTVT.

CDR3 in amino acids: CASGPTGGRTDTQYF. The CDR3 coding sequence is TGTGCTAGTGGTCCGACAGGGGGACGCACAGATACGCAGTATTTT. V gene TRBV12-5 combines with J gene TRBJ2-3; 9 bases line up with TRBD1. Unmatched junction bases numbered 4, after V lost 5 bases and J lost 1 base. Germline V gene data show CDR1 as LGHNT and CDR2 as FRNRAP. This CDR3 contains 15 residues.

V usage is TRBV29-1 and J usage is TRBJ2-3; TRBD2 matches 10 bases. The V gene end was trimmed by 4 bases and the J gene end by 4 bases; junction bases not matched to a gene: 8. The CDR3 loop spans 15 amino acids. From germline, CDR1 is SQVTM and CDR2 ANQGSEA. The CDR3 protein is CSVGRLSGRPDTQYF. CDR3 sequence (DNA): TGCAGCGTTGGAAGGCTTAGCGGGAGGCCAGATACGCAGTATTTT.

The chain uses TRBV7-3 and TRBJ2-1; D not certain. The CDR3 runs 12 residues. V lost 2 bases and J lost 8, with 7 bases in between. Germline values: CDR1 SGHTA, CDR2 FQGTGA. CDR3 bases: TGTGCCAGCAGCTTAGACGTCTATGAGCAGTTCTTC. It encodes CASSLDVYEQFF.

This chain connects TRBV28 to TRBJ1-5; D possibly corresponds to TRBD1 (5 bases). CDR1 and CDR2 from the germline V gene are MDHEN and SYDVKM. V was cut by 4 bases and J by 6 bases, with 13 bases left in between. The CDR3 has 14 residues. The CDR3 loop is CASSSRSGGQPQHF. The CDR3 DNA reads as TGTGCCAGCAGTTCAAGGTCGGGGGGTCAGCCCCAGCATTTT.

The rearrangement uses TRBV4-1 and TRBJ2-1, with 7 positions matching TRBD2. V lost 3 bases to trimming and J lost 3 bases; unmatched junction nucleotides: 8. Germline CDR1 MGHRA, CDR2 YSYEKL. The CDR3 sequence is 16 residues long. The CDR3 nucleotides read TGCGCCAGCAGCCATAGTGGACTAGTCGACTACAATGAGCAGTTCTTC. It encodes CASSHSGLVDYNEQFF.

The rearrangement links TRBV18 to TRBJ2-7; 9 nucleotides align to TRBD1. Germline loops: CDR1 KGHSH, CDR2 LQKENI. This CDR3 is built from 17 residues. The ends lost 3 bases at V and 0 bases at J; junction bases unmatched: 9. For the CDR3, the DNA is TGTGCCAGCTCACCCCTCCCGGGACAGGGCAGCTCCTACGAGCAGTACTTC. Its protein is CASSPLPGQGSSYEQYF.

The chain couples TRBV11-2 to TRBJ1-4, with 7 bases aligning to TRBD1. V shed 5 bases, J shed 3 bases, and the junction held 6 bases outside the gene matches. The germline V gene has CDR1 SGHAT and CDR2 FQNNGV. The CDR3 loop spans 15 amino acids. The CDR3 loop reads CASSRRDRPNEKLFF. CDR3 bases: TGTGCCAGCAGCCGCCGGGACAGACCTAATGAAAAACTGTTTTTT.

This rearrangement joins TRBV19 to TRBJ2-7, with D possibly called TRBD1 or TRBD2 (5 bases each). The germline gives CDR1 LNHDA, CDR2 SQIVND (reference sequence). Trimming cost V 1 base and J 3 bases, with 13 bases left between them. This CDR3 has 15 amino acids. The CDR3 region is CASSIGYGGIYEQYF. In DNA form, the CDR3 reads TGTGCCAGTAGTATAGGGTATGGGGGAATCTACGAGCAGTACTTC.

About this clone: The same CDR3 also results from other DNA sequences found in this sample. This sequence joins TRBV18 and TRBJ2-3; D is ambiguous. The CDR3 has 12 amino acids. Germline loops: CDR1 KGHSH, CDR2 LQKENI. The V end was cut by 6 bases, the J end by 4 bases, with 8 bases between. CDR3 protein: CASSPTADTQYF. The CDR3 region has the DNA TGTGCCAGCTCCCCCACGGCAGATACGCAGTATTTT.

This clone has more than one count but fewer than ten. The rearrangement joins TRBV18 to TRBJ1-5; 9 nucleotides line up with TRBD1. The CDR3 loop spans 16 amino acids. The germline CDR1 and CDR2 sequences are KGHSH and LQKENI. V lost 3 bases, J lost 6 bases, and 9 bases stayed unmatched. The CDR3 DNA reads TGTGCCAGCTCACCGTTCGGGGACAGGGCGGGTCAGCCCCAGCATTTT. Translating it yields CASSPFGDRAGQPQHF.

CDR3 coding DNA: TGTGCCAGCAGCGAAAAAAAAGACGTACCGGGACAGGATGGTGTTAACGCTGAAGCTTTCTTT. It is translated as CASSEKKDVPGQDGVNAEAFF. V is TRBV21-1 and J is TRBJ1-1; the table gives TRBD1 as D, unverified against the DNA. TRBV21-1 is reported as a pseudogene. CDR3 length: 21 residues.

CDR3 nucleotide sequence: TGCGCCAGCCGTAGATGGGAGCAGTTCTTC. Its translation is CASRRWEQFF. This chain links TRBV10-1 with TRBJ2-1, with D hard to call. V lost 8 bases to trimming and J lost 10 bases, with 9 bases between them. This CDR3 comprises 10 residues. Per the germline V gene, CDR1 is WNHNN and CDR2 is SYGVQD (reference sequence).

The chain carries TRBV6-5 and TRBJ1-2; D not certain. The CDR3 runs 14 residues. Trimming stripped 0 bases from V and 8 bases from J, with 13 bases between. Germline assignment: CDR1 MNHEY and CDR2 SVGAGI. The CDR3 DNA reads TGTGCCAGCAGTTACTCAAGTCCCCCCTGGGGCTACACCTTC. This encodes CASSYSSPPWGYTF.

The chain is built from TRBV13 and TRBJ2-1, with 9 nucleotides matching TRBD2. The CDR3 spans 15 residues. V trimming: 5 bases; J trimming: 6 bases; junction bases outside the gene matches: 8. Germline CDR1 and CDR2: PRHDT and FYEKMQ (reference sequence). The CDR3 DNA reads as TGTGCCAGCAGCCGCGGGCTAGCGGGATTCAATGAGCAGTTCTTC. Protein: CASSRGLAGFNEQFF.

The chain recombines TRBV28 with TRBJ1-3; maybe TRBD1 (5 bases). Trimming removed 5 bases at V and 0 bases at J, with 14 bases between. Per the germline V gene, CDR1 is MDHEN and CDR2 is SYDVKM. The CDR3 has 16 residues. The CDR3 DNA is TGTGCCAGCAGTAGAGCCGGGACTATCTCTGGAAACACCATATATTTT. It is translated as CASSRAGTISGNTIYF.

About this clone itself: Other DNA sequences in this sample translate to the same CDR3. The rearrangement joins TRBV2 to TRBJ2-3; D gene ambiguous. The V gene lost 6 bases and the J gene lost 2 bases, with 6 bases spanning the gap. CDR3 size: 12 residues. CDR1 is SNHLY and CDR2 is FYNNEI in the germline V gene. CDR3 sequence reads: CASRRSTDTQYF. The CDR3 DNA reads TGTGCCAGCAGGAGATCCACAGATACGCAGTATTTT.

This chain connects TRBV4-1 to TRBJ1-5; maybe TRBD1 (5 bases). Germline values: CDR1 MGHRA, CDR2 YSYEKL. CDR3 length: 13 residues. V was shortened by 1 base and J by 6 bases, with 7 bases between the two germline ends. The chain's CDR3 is CASSQAGPQPQHF. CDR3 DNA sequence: TGCGCCAGCAGCCAAGCGGGGCCTCAGCCCCAGCATTTT.

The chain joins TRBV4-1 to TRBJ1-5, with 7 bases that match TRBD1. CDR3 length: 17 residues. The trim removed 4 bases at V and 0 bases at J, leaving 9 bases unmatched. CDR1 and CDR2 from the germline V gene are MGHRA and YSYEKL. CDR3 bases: TGCGCCAGCAGCCGGGGGGACAGATTAAATAGCAATCAGCCCCAGCATTTT. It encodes CASSRGDRLNSNQPQHF.